A selection of T cell receptor beta chains follows, all from one sample in a study of T cell responses to AZD1222 COVID-19 vaccine. Produced via immunoSEQ multiplex PCR; TCRdb's table is partial and in-frame only. The sample has 100,000 to 150,000 clones, around 90% seen once; the top ten hold 1.5%. The input for sequencing was peripheral blood, taken on day 0 of AZD1222 vaccination. The receptor set was obtained from an adult in good health. Each CDR3 is given with its conserved first and last residue. Fields, in order: J gene, CDR3 length, V gene, D gene, clone size, CDR3 protein, CDR3 DNA. A D gene is named only where the DNA matches it firmly. A clone size is listed for some rows: how often the clone was seen (once, few, many), or a class if it is expanded.

j_gene: TRBJ1-1; len: 12; v_gene: TRBV10-3; d_gene: -; abundance: -; CDR3aa: CAISDLSTEAFF; CDR3nt: TGTGCCATCAGTGATCTCTCCACTGAAGCTTTCTTT
j_gene: TRBJ2-3; len: 16; v_gene: TRBV7-3; d_gene: TRBD1; abundance: -; CDR3aa: CASSRWGQGTSDTQYF; CDR3nt: TGTGCCAGCAGCCGGTGGGGACAGGGAACGTCAGATACGCAGTATTTT
j_gene: TRBJ2-4; len: 13; v_gene: TRBV7-9; d_gene: -; abundance: -; CDR3aa: CASGRGGKNIQYF; CDR3nt: TGTGCCAGCGGAAGGGGTGGCAAAAACATTCAGTACTTC
j_gene: TRBJ1-1; len: 13; v_gene: TRBV6-6; d_gene: TRBD1; abundance: once; CDR3aa: CASSQGVGTEAFF; CDR3nt: TGTGCCAGCAGTCAGGGGGTGGGCACTGAAGCTTTCTTT
j_gene: TRBJ1-1; len: 14; v_gene: TRBV7-2; d_gene: -; abundance: -; CDR3aa: CASSPTLPRTEAFF; CDR3nt: TGTGCCAGCAGCCCCACCCTACCCAGGACTGAAGCTTTCTTT
j_gene: TRBJ2-1; len: 22; v_gene: TRBV4-1; d_gene: TRBD2; abundance: -; CDR3aa: CASSFSRVGGLAGGRTYNEQFF; CDR3nt: TGCGCCAGCAGCTTCTCCAGGGTCGGAGGACTAGCGGGGGGAAGGACCTACAATGAGCAGTTCTTC
j_gene: TRBJ1-1; len: 17; v_gene: TRBV7-9; d_gene: -; abundance: once; CDR3aa: CASSLGNIRGLGTEAFF; CDR3nt: TGTGCCAGCAGCTTAGGGAATATACGGGGGCTGGGCACTGAAGCTTTCTTT
j_gene: TRBJ1-5; len: 14; v_gene: TRBV28; d_gene: -; abundance: -; CDR3aa: CATPGVDSNQPQHF; CDR3nt: TGTGCCACCCCCGGGGTAGATAGCAATCAGCCCCAGCATTTT
j_gene: TRBJ2-7; len: 14; v_gene: TRBV7-2; d_gene: -; abundance: -; CDR3aa: CASRPRSGPYEQYF; CDR3nt: TGTGCCAGCAGGCCCCGGAGCGGACCCTACGAGCAGTACTTC
j_gene: TRBJ2-1; len: 17; v_gene: TRBV29-1; d_gene: -; abundance: once; CDR3aa: CSTEGWDTQSSYNEQFF; CDR3nt: TGCAGCACAGAGGGTTGGGACACCCAGAGCTCCTACAATGAGCAGTTCTTC
j_gene: TRBJ2-7; len: 15; v_gene: TRBV7-8; d_gene: -; abundance: -; CDR3aa: CASSSPGTPSYEQYF; CDR3nt: TGTGCCAGCAGCTCGCCCGGGACCCCCTCCTACGAGCAGTACTTC
j_gene: TRBJ2-2; len: 15; v_gene: TRBV6-6; d_gene: -; abundance: few; CDR3aa: CASSLTDTNTGELFF; CDR3nt: TGTGCCAGCAGTTTGACCGACACGAACACCGGGGAGCTGTTTTTT
j_gene: TRBJ2-5; len: 11; v_gene: TRBV12-3/TRBV12-4; d_gene: -; abundance: -; CDR3aa: CASSLGRRWNF; CDR3nt: TGTGCCAGCAGTTTGGGCCGAAGGTGGAACTTC
j_gene: TRBJ2-1; len: 15; v_gene: TRBV19; d_gene: TRBD2; abundance: -; CDR3aa: CASKDGGSSYNEQFF; CDR3nt: TGTGCCAGTAAGGACGGGGGGAGCTCCTACAATGAGCAGTTCTTC
j_gene: TRBJ1-3; len: 16; v_gene: TRBV7-9; d_gene: -; abundance: -; CDR3aa: CASSPRRPELRNTIYF; CDR3nt: TGTGCCAGCAGCCCCCGTCGGCCCGAATTGAGAAACACCATATATTTT
j_gene: TRBJ1-1; len: 17; v_gene: TRBV7-9; d_gene: TRBD1; abundance: -; CDR3aa: CASSSLGTGVTITEAFF; CDR3nt: TGTGCCAGCAGCTCCCTCGGGACAGGGGTGACAATAACTGAAGCTTTCTTT
j_gene: TRBJ1-1; len: 13; v_gene: TRBV6-5; d_gene: -; abundance: -; CDR3aa: CASSPLRNTEAFF; CDR3nt: TGTGCCAGCAGCCCCCTGAGAAACACTGAAGCTTTCTTT
j_gene: TRBJ2-2; len: 12; v_gene: TRBV18; d_gene: -; abundance: -; CDR3aa: CASSPQGGELFF; CDR3nt: TGTGCCAGCTCACCACAGGGAGGGGAGCTGTTTTTT
j_gene: TRBJ2-5; len: 15; v_gene: TRBV5-6; d_gene: TRBD1; abundance: -; CDR3aa: CASSLRTGGKETQYF; CDR3nt: TGTGCCAGCAGCTTGAGGACAGGGGGAAAAGAGACCCAGTACTTC
j_gene: TRBJ2-7; len: 12; v_gene: TRBV7-2; d_gene: -; abundance: few; CDR3aa: CASSLGPVQQYF; CDR3nt: TGTGCCAGCAGCTTAGGACCGGTACAGCAGTACTTC
j_gene: TRBJ2-7; len: 14; v_gene: TRBV3-1/TRBV3-2; d_gene: TRBD1; abundance: -; CDR3aa: CASSQTGGISEQYF; CDR3nt: TGTGCCAGCAGCCAAACAGGGGGTATCTCCGAGCAGTACTTC
j_gene: TRBJ1-6; len: 14; v_gene: TRBV5-4; d_gene: TRBD1; abundance: -; CDR3aa: CASSLRQGNSPLHF; CDR3nt: TGTGCCAGCAGCTTGCGACAGGGAAATTCACCCCTCCACTTT
j_gene: TRBJ1-3; len: 16; v_gene: TRBV4-1; d_gene: -; abundance: -; CDR3aa: CASSQTRGDGRNTIYF; CDR3nt: TGCGCCAGCAGCCAGACCCGGGGGGACGGTCGAAACACCATATATTTT
j_gene: TRBJ1-1; len: 16; v_gene: TRBV6-6; d_gene: TRBD1; abundance: -; CDR3aa: CASSYSNRGRNPEAFF; CDR3nt: TGTGCCAGCAGTTACTCAAACAGGGGGCGGAATCCTGAAGCTTTCTTT
j_gene: TRBJ2-1; len: 12; v_gene: TRBV10-3; d_gene: -; abundance: -; CDR3aa: CAISEGGGGQFF; CDR3nt: TGTGCCATCAGTGAAGGAGGGGGCGGGCAGTTCTTC
j_gene: TRBJ1-4; len: 13; v_gene: TRBV11-2; d_gene: -; abundance: -; CDR3aa: CASSLSDNEKLFF; CDR3nt: TGTGCCAGCAGCTTATCTGATAATGAAAAACTGTTTTTT
j_gene: TRBJ2-7; len: 16; v_gene: TRBV28; d_gene: -; abundance: -; CDR3aa: CASSLGKLREAYEQYF; CDR3nt: TGTGCCAGCAGTTTGGGAAAACTCAGGGAAGCCTACGAGCAGTACTTC
j_gene: TRBJ2-7; len: 14; v_gene: TRBV5-6; d_gene: TRBD1; abundance: -; CDR3aa: CASSGAGQGYEQYF; CDR3nt: TGTGCCAGCAGCGGTGCAGGACAGGGTTACGAGCAGTACTTC
j_gene: TRBJ2-5; len: 15; v_gene: TRBV5-1; d_gene: -; abundance: -; CDR3aa: CASSLVVGGAETQYF; CDR3nt: TGCGCCAGCAGCTTGGTAGTAGGGGGAGCCGAGACCCAGTACTTC